Below, 21 T cell receptor beta chains from the same sample are listed, as sequenced in a study of cytomegalovirus exposure and HLA in healthy donors. 13 Jbeta primers and 60 Vbeta primers were used for the PCR. Method: immunoSEQ multiplex PCR; TCRdb's copy keeps in-frame clones and lacks some. The table shows around 200,000 clones, with around 88% occurring only once. The specimen sequenced was PBMCs. These receptors all stem from a woman aged 25-40 years in good health and CMV-seronegative.

The V gene is TRBV2, the J gene TRBJ1-4; D is perhaps TRBD1 (5 bases). Germline-derived CDR1 and CDR2 are SNHLY and FYNNEI. Trimming cost V 6 bases and J 6 bases, with 20 bases left between them. The CDR3 runs 16 residues. In nucleotides, the CDR3 is TGTGCCAGCAGCTTGAACTCCGGCAGGGTAGATGAAAAACTGTTTTTT. It is translated as CASSLNSGRVDEKLFF.

The chain is built from TRBV5-5 and TRBJ1-1; the D is unclear. Trimming cost V 3 bases and J 3 bases, with 12 bases left between them. Germline V gene lookup returns CDR1 SGHKS and CDR2 YYEKEE (reference sequence). The length of the CDR3 is 14 residues. The CDR3 reads CASSWAARDTEAFF. CDR3 sequence (DNA): TGTGCCAGCAGCTGGGCAGCGCGGGACACTGAAGCTTTCTTT.

The chain uses TRBV15 and TRBJ2-1; TRBD2 matches at 8 bases. Germline CDR1 LNHNV, CDR2 YYDKDF (reference sequence). The trim removed 2 bases at V and 0 bases at J, leaving 12 bases unmatched. This CDR3 spans 19 amino acids. The CDR3 DNA is TGTGCCACCAGCAGACTCCCCGGGACAACTAGCGGCTCCTACAATGAGCAGTTCTTC. Its translation is CATSRLPGTTSGSYNEQFF.

The V and J genes are TRBV10-1 and TRBJ2-1; TRBD2 aligns across 13 bases. CDR1 and CDR2 from the germline V gene are WNHNN and SYGVQD (reference sequence). The CDR3 covers 15 residues. V lost 5 bases, J lost 7 bases, and 5 bases stayed unmatched. The CDR3 loop reads CASSSGTSGINEQFF. The CDR3 nucleotides read TGCGCCAGCAGTTCCGGGACTAGCGGGATAAATGAGCAGTTCTTC.

The V and J genes are TRBV28 and TRBJ2-1, with a weak D call TRBD1 (6 bases). In germline, CDR1 is MDHEN, CDR2 SYDVKM. V lost 6 bases to trimming and J lost 1 base, with 10 bases between them. This CDR3 is 14 amino acids long. As DNA, the CDR3 is TGTGCCAGCAGCGACAGGAATTCCTACAATGAGCAGTTCTTC. It yields the protein CASSDRNSYNEQFF.

The V and J genes are TRBV9 and TRBJ2-7; the match to TRBD2 covers 7 bases. V lost 4 bases and J lost 2; bases outside the gene matches: 9. This CDR3 comprises 15 residues. The germline CDR1 and CDR2 sequences are SGDLS and YYNGEE. The CDR3 sequence: CASSITASGTYEQYF. CDR3 DNA sequence: TGTGCCAGCAGCATCACGGCTAGCGGAACCTACGAGCAGTACTTC.

This clone was found a few times. The chain employs TRBV14 and TRBJ2-5; D might be TRBD2 (6 bases). Germline V gene sequence: CDR1 SGHDN, CDR2 FVKESK. Trimming took 0 bases from V and 4 from J, leaving 15 bases between them. The CDR3 is 16 amino acids. CDR3 nucleotides: TGTGCCAGCAGCCAAGACTCGCGGGAATTTCGAGAGACCCAGTACTTC. Its protein product is CASSQDSREFRETQYF.

This chain connects TRBV6-5 to TRBJ2-1; TRBD2 agrees at 7 bases. The CDR3 totals 15 residues. Germline loops: CDR1 MNHEY, CDR2 SVGAGI. Trimming removed 6 bases from V and 3 bases from J; junction bases left unmatched: 8. The CDR3 sequence is CASSPLADIYNEQFF. CDR3 sequence (DNA): TGTGCCAGCAGCCCGCTAGCGGACATCTACAATGAGCAGTTCTTC.

This rearrangement joins TRBV7-2 to TRBJ2-2; 8 positions agree with TRBD2. Germline V gene data show CDR1 as SGHTA and CDR2 as FQGNSA. Losses at the gene ends were 6 bases for V and 3 bases for J; bases not matched to a gene: 9. CDR3 length equals 16 residues. The CDR3 reads CASRIGGGADTGELFF. For the CDR3, the DNA is TGTGCCAGCAGGATCGGGGGGGGAGCGGACACCGGGGAGCTGTTTTTT.

The chain links TRBV5-4 to TRBJ2-5, with 13 bases fitting TRBD2. The last part of the DNA fits TRBJ2-7 better; the J call may be wrong. The CDR3 consists of 15 residues. The germline V gene has CDR1 SGHNT and CDR2 YYREEE (reference sequence). The CDR3: CASSSTSGGSYEQYF. In nucleotides, the CDR3 is TGTGCCAGCAGCTCGACTAGCGGGGGGTCCTACGAGCAGTACTTC.

The J gene is TRBJ2-1, the V gene TRBV7-6; 12 nucleotides match TRBD2. The CDR3 runs to 17 residues. With 5 bases clipped from V and 1 base from J, the junction kept 6 bases outside the gene matches. Per the germline V gene, CDR1 is SGHVS and CDR2 is FNYEAQ. This CDR3 is CASSPRLAGESYNEQFF. The CDR3 nucleotides read TGTGCCAGCAGCCCCAGACTAGCGGGAGAGTCCTACAATGAGCAGTTCTTC.

This clone appeared once. The chain combines TRBV19 with TRBJ2-2; TRBD1 agrees at 7 bases. CDR1 is LNHDA and CDR2 is SQIVND in the germline V gene (reference sequence). The J segment lost 4 bases and the V segment lost 3 bases, leaving 5 bases of the junction unmatched. This CDR3 is 15 amino acids long. This chain's CDR3 is CASSILPGGTGELFF. CDR3 nucleotide sequence: TGTGCCAGTAGTATTCTTCCAGGGGGCACCGGGGAGCTGTTTTTT.

This rearrangement joins TRBV6-5 to TRBJ2-1, with 10 bases aligning to TRBD1. V lost 6 bases, J lost 7 bases, and 6 bases stayed unmatched. Per the germline V gene, CDR1 is MNHEY and CDR2 is SVGAGI. The CDR3 extends over 14 amino acids. This CDR3 is CASSGRTGGNEQFF. In DNA form, the CDR3 reads TGTGCCAGCAGCGGGAGGACAGGGGGAAATGAGCAGTTCTTC.

The chain combines TRBV15 with TRBJ2-2; TRBD1 is a possible D gene (6 bases). The length of the CDR3 is 14 residues. V was shortened by 8 bases and J by 2 bases, with 12 bases between the two germline ends. Germline loops: CDR1 LNHNV, CDR2 YYDKDF (reference sequence). The CDR3 coding sequence is TGTGCCACCCACGCAGGGGTAAACACCGGGGAGCTGTTTTTT. This encodes CATHAGVNTGELFF.

This clone was picked up one time. The chain uses TRBV29-1 and TRBJ1-1; 11 bases fit TRBD1. V trimming: 1 base; J trimming: 8 bases; junction bases outside the gene matches: 9. Germline CDR1 is SQVTM and CDR2 is ANQGSEA. The CDR3 runs to 15 residues. The CDR3: CSVEAQDRGRFEAFF. The DNA of the CDR3 is TGCAGCGTTGAAGCCCAGGACAGGGGGCGGTTCGAAGCTTTCTTT.

For the CDR3, the DNA is TGTGCCAGCAGCTTAAGCTTTTACAATCAGCCCCAGCATTTT. Translating gives CASSLSFYNQPQHF. The chain combines TRBV5-6 with TRBJ1-5; no firm D call. Trimming stripped 2 bases from V and 3 bases from J, with 9 bases between. The CDR3 has 14 amino acids. The V gene's germline CDR1 is SGHDT and CDR2 YYEEEE. The entire variable domain, with the rest obtained from reference TRBV5-6 and TRBJ1-5, is as follows: DAGVTQSPTHLIKTRGQQVTLRCSPKSGHDTVSWYQQALGQGPQFIFQYYEEEERQRGNFPDRFSGHQFPNYSSELNVNALLLGDSALYLCASSLSFYNQPQHFGDGTRLSIL.

This clone has a handful of counts. The V call is TRBV10-3, the J call TRBJ1-2, with 7 bases identical to TRBD1. Germline CDR1 ENHRY, CDR2 SYGVKD. This CDR3 contains 14 residues. Germline trimming cut 6 bases from V and 2 bases from J; bases unmatched to any gene: 6. The CDR3 sequence is CAIRSRDRNYGYTF. The CDR3 DNA follows: TGTGCCATCAGGTCCCGGGACAGAAACTATGGCTACACCTTC.

The chain uses TRBV21-1 and TRBJ2-3; the D segment call TRBD2 is taken from the table without a DNA check. TRBV21-1 represents a pseudogene. The CDR3 is made up of 13 amino acids. The CDR3 loop is CASLVAGTDTQYF. The DNA for the CDR3 is TGTGCCAGTTTGGTAGCGGGGACAGATACGCAGTATTTT.

V gene TRBV19 combines with J gene TRBJ2-2, with D possibly being TRBD1 (5 bases). The CDR3 runs 11 residues. The germline V and J ends were trimmed by 7 bases and 5 bases, with 5 bases remaining between them. Germline V gives CDR1 LNHDA, CDR2 SQIVND (reference sequence). The CDR3 loop is CASTGTGELFF. DNA for the CDR3: TGTGCCAGTACAGGGACCGGGGAGCTGTTTTTT.

This rearrangement joins TRBV28 to TRBJ1-2, with TRBD1 identical over 8 bases. Germline V gene data show CDR1 as MDHEN and CDR2 as SYDVKM. V was clipped by 2 bases and J by 4 bases; unmatched bases: 6. The CDR3 totals 15 residues. CDR3 nucleotides: TGTGCCAGCAGTTTAGAGGGACAGGCCCTCTATGGCTACACCTTC. Its protein is CASSLEGQALYGYTF.

The CDR3 region is CASSLDTMTAEQYF. Here the CDR3 DNA reads TGCGCCAGCAGCTTGGATACTATGACCGCCGAGCAGTACTTC. This chain joins TRBV5-1 and TRBJ2-7, with no clear D. Trimming removed 0 bases from V and 6 bases from J, with 13 bases in between. The CDR3 runs to 14 residues. The germline CDR1 and CDR2 sequences are SGHRS and YFSETQ.